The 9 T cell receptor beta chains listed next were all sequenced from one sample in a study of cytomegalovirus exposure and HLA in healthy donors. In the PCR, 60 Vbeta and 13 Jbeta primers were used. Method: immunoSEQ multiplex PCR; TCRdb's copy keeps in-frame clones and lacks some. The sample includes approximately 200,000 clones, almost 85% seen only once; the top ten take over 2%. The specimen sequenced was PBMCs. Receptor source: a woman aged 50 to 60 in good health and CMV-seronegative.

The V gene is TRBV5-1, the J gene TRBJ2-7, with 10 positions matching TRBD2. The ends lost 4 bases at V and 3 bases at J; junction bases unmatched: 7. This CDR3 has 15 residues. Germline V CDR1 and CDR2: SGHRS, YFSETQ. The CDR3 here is CASSLSSGGYYEQYF. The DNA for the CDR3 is TGCGCCAGCAGCCTTTCTAGCGGGGGTTACTACGAGCAGTACTTC.

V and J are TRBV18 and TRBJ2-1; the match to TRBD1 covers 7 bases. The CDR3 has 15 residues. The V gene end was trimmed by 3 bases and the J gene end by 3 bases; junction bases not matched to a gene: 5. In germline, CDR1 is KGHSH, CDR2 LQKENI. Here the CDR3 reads CASSPRTGFYNEQFF. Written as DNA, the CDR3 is TGTGCCAGCTCACCCCGGACAGGTTTCTACAATGAGCAGTTCTTC.

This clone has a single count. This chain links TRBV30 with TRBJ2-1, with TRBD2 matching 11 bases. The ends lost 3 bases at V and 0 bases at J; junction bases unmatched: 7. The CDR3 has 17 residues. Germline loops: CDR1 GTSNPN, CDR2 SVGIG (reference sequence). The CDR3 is CAWRVLGLAGSYNEQFF. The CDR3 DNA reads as TGTGCCTGGAGGGTCCTAGGACTAGCGGGCTCCTACAATGAGCAGTTCTTC.

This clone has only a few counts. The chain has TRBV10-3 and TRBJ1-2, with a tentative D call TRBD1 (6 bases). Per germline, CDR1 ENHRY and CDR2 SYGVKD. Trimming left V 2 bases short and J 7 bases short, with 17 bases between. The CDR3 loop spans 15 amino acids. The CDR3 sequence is CAISEPPGGASGYTF. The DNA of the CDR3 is TGTGCCATCAGTGAGCCGCCCGGGGGGGCGAGTGGCTACACCTTC.

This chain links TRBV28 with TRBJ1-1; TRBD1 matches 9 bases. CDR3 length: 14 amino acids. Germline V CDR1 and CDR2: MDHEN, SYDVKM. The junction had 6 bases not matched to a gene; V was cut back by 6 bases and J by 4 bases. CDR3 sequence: CASRQQGAPTEAFF. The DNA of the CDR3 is TGTGCCAGCAGGCAACAGGGGGCGCCCACTGAAGCTTTCTTT.

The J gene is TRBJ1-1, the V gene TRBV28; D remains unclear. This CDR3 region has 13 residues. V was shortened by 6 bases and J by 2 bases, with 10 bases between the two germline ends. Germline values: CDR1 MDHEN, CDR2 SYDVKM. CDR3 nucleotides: TGTGCCAGCAGACCGGGAGTAAACACTGAAGCTTTCTTT. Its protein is CASRPGVNTEAFF. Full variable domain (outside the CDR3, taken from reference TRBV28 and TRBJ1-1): DVKVTQSSRYLVKRTGEKVFLECVQDMDHENMFWYRQDPGLGLRLIYFSYDVKMKEKGDIPEGYSVSREKKERFSLILESASTNQTSMYLCASRPGVNTEAFFGQGTRLTVV.

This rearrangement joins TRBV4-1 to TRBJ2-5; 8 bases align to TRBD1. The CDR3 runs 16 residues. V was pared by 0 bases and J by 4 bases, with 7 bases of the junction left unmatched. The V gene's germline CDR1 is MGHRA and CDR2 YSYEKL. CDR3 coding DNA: TGCGCCAGCAGCCAAGACGGGGACAGGCCCCCAGAGACCCAGTACTTC. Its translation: CASSQDGDRPPETQYF.

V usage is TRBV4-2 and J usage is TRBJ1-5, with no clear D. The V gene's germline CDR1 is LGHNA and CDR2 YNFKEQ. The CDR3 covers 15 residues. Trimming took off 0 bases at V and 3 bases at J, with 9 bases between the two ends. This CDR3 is CASSQDLTSNQPQHF. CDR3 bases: TGTGCCAGCAGCCAAGATCTGACTTCCAATCAGCCCCAGCATTTT.

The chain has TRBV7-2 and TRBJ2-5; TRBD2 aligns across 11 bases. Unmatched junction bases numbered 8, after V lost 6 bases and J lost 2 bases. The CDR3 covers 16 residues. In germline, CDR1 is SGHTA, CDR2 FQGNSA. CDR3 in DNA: TGTGCCAGCAGTTTGACTAGCGGGATCTCTCAAGAGACCCAGTACTTC. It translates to CASSLTSGISQETQYF.